This is a list of T cell receptor beta chains from one sample in a study of T cell repertoires in cytomegalovirus infection. What these receptors recognize is not known. TCRdb itself ran the reads through MiXCR, one entry per CDR3 protein. This table has more than 85,000 distinct CDR3 sequences, under 30% appearing once. This specimen was CD8+ T cells from cultured PBMCs, taken from culture after CMV antigen stimulation. All receptors derive from a human donor in good health (CMV status not recorded). Some clones in this sample may be carry-over from other donors' samples. Each CDR3 is given with its conserved first and last residue. The D gene is left open where the match is weak. Rows may omit the clone size; those that give it use once, few, many or a size class.

clone_size j_call cdr3_length d_call v_call cdr3_nt cdr3_aa
NA TRBJ2-7 14 TRBD2 TRBV7-6 TGTGCCAGCAGCTTATCCAGCGGGGATTACGAGCAGTACTTC CASSLSSGDYEQYF
NA TRBJ2-6 15 TRBD1 TRBV14 TGTGCCAGCAGCCAGACAGGGGACGGGGCCAACGTCCTGACTTTC CASSQTGDGANVLTF
NA TRBJ2-7 13 NA TRBV2 TGTGCCACCGCGGAGCCAGATTCCTACGAGCAGTACTTC CATAEPDSYEQYF
NA TRBJ2-7 17 TRBD1 TRBV27 TGTGCCAGCAGCCCCAGTATAGGGACAGCGACCAAATACGAGCAGTACTTC CASSPSIGTATKYEQYF
NA TRBJ1-2 12 NA TRBV7-9 TGTGCCAGCAGCGTACAGGGAGTTGGCTACACCTTC CASSVQGVGYTF
many TRBJ2-7 12 NA TRBV10-3 TGTGCCATCAGTGGGCCCGGAGACGAGCAGTACTTC CAISGPGDEQYF
NA TRBJ2-7 15 NA TRBV30 TGTGCCTGGAGTCCGCTGACAACGACGGCGGACGAGCAGTACTTC CAWSPLTTTADEQYF
NA TRBJ2-3 15 NA TRBV6-1 TGTGCCAGCAGTGAACGGCAGGGGCGCACAGATACGCAGTATTTT CASSERQGRTDTQYF
NA TRBJ1-1 14 NA TRBV7-8 TGTGCCAGCAGCTTAGCGATAGAGAACACTGAAGCTTTCTTT CASSLAIENTEAFF
NA TRBJ1-1 13 TRBD1 TRBV12-3/TRBV12-4 TGTGCCAGCACTCCGGACAGGCGCGCTGAAGCTTTCTTT CASTPDRRAEAFF
few TRBJ1-1 17 NA TRBV28 TGTGCCAGCAGTTTATCCGCTCTGGGGGGGCTTGGCACTGAAGCTTTCTTT CASSLSALGGLGTEAFF
NA TRBJ1-1 16 TRBD1 TRBV6-6 TGTGCCAGCAGTTACACGACCGGGACAGTGAACACTGAAGCTTTCTTT CASSYTTGTVNTEAFF
NA TRBJ1-1 13 TRBD1 TRBV28 TGTGCCAGCAGTTTTGACAGGGGGACTGAAGCTTTCTTT CASSFDRGTEAFF
few TRBJ2-7 14 NA TRBV4-1 TGCGCCAGCAGCCACGACCTGGGGGACTACGAGCAGTACTTC CASSHDLGDYEQYF
NA TRBJ2-1 14 NA TRBV14 TGTGCCAGCAGCCAACAGACCTGGACGGCTGAGCAGTTCTTC CASSQQTWTAEQFF
once TRBJ2-3 14 NA TRBV27 TGTGCCACCTCAGGGTTCTACAACACAGATACGCAGTATTTT CATSGFYNTDTQYF
few TRBJ1-1 14 NA TRBV7-8 TGTGCCAGCAGCTTAGGGGCAGGGCGAACTGAAGCTTTCTTT CASSLGAGRTEAFF
NA TRBJ2-1 13 NA TRBV11-2 TGTGCCAGCACCGGGAGCTCCTACAATGAGCAGTTCTTC CASTGSSYNEQFF
NA TRBJ2-7 14 NA TRBV7-4 TGTGCCAGCAGCCCCACAGGGTCCCCCTACGAGCAGTACTTC CASSPTGSPYEQYF
few TRBJ2-1 16 NA TRBV6-1 TGTGCCAGCAGTGAACTTCGATTAGGCGGTAACAATGAGCAGTTCTTC CASSELRLGGNNEQFF
many TRBJ1-2 15 TRBD1 TRBV27 TGTGCCAGCAGTTCACCAGAGACAGGGGTCTATGGCTACACCTTC CASSSPETGVYGYTF
NA TRBJ1-1 13 NA TRBV12-3/TRBV12-4 TGTGCCAGCAGTTTAGACGAGAACACTGAAGCTTTCTTT CASSLDENTEAFF
NA TRBJ1-2 18 TRBD1 TRBV2 TGTGCCAGCAGAACCGCGTACCGACAGGGGGCCCTAGGCTATGGCTACACCTTC CASRTAYRQGALGYGYTF
NA TRBJ1-1 15 NA TRBV19 TGTGCCAGTAGTGAAGGAGCCATATGGAACACTGAAGCTTTCTTT CASSEGAIWNTEAFF
NA TRBJ2-1 15 NA TRBV5-6 TGTGCCAGCAGGCCTCTGACGGGGAACTACAATGAGCAGTTCTTC CASRPLTGNYNEQFF
NA TRBJ2-7 14 TRBD2 TRBV29-1 TGCAGCGTTGAATCCTCGGGGGGGGTCTACGAGCAGTACTTC CSVESSGGVYEQYF
NA TRBJ2-5 16 TRBD1 TRBV7-6 TGTGCCAGCAGCTTAGGTGGGACAGGCCAAGGGGAGACCCAGTACTTC CASSLGGTGQGETQYF
NA TRBJ2-7 16 NA TRBV3-1 TGTGCCAGCAGCGGGGAACCACCGGGACTTTACTACGAGCAGTACTTC CASSGEPPGLYYEQYF